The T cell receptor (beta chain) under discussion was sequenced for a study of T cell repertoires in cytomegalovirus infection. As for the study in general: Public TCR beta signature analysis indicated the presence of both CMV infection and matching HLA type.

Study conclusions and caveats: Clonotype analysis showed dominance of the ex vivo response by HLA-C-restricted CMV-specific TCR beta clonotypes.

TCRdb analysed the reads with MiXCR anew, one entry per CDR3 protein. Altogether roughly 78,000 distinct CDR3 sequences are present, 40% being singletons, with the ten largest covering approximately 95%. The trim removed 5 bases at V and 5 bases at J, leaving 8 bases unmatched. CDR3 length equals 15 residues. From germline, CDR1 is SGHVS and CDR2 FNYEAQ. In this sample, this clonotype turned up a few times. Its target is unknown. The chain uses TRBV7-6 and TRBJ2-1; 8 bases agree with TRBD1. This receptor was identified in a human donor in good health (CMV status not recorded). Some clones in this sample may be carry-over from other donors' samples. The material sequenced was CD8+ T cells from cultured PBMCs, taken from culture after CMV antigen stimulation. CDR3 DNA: TGTGCCAGCAGCCCCTCAGGGGGCCCGAACAATGAGCAGTTCTTC. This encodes CASSPSGGPNNEQFF.